One sample yielded the 31 T cell receptor beta chains listed below, sequenced in a study of T-cell memory formation after mild COVID-19. TCRdb called the 5' RACE reads again in MiXCR, with one record for every CDR3 protein. The sample has 350,000 or so distinct CDR3 sequences; roughly 21% are singletons. Specimen: PBMCs or a T cell subset sorted from them (not recorded which). The receptor source for this set is an adult woman who had mild COVID-19 (a few samples of this study predate the infection). Cell type and time point are not known.

This clonotype has only a few counts. The chain couples TRBV5-4 to TRBJ2-1; D is ambiguous. The length of the CDR3 is 15 residues. Deletions cut 0 bases from V and 6 bases from J, with 13 bases between. Germline V gene lookup returns CDR1 SGHNT and CDR2 YYREEE (reference sequence). The CDR3 sequence is CASSLGRVSGNEQFF. Here the CDR3 DNA reads TGTGCCAGCAGCTTGGGACGGGTTTCGGGCAATGAGCAGTTCTTC. Looking up the rest from reference TRBV5-4 and TRBJ2-1 gives the full variable domain: ETGVTQSPTHLIKTRGQQVTLRCSSQSGHNTVSWYQQALGQGPQFIFQYYREEENGRGNFPPRFSGLQFPNYSSELNVNALELDDSALYLCASSLGRVSGNEQFFGPGTRLTVL.

The chain couples TRBV5-6 to TRBJ2-7; 9 bases agree with TRBD1. Germline CDR1 SGHDT, CDR2 YYEEEE. The CDR3 covers 15 residues. V shed 3 bases, J shed 3 bases, and the junction held 7 bases outside the gene matches. The CDR3 region has the DNA TGTGCCAGCAGCTCCGATGGGACAGGGATCTACGAGCAGTACTTC. This codes for CASSSDGTGIYEQYF.

This clonotype has just a few counts. The chain uses TRBV6-5 and TRBJ2-1; possibly TRBD2 for D (5 bases). Germline loops: CDR1 MNHEY, CDR2 SVGAGI. Between the trimmed V and J ends, which lost 2 bases and 9 bases, there was a span of 11 bases. This CDR3 has 13 amino acids. DNA for the CDR3: TGTGCCAGCAGTTACGGGAGTTGGGGTGAGCAGTTCTTC. It specifies CASSYGSWGEQFF.

This clonotype was seen many times. The genes are TRBV7-6 and TRBJ2-5; the D gene is possibly TRBD1 (7 bases). CDR1 and CDR2 (germline): SGHVS, FNYEAQ. V was trimmed by 1 base and J by 2 bases, leaving 14 bases between them. The CDR3 is 16 amino acids. The CDR3 here is CASSLDGGTVQETQYF. The CDR3 coding sequence is TGTGCCAGCAGCTTAGACGGAGGGACAGTACAAGAGACCCAGTACTTC.

The chain carries TRBV14 and TRBJ2-7, with TRBD2 identical over 12 bases. The V segment lost 1 base and the J segment 7 bases; nucleotides outside the gene matches: 5. Germline V gives CDR1 SGHDN, CDR2 FVKESK. There are 15 residues in the CDR3. CDR3 region: CASSQGTSGIGEQYF. The DNA of the CDR3 is TGTGCCAGCAGCCAAGGGACTAGCGGGATTGGTGAGCAGTACTTC. Full variable domain (missing parts from reference TRBV14 and TRBJ2-7): EAGVTQFPSHSVIEKGQTVTLRCDPISGHDNLYWYRRVMGKEIKFLLHFVKESKQDESGMPNNRFLAERTGGTYSTLKVQPAELEDSGVYFCASSQGTSGIGEQYFGPGTRLTVT.

This clonotype has just a few counts. V is TRBV7-2 and J is TRBJ1-2; TRBD1 agrees at 7 bases. Trimming took 1 base from V and 6 from J; bases not matched to a gene: 11. Germline V gene lookup returns CDR1 SGHTA and CDR2 FQGNSA. This CDR3 comprises 16 residues. The CDR3 DNA follows: TGTGCCAGCAGCTTAGTCGGACAGGCGGGGGGCGATGGCTACACCTTC. This encodes CASSLVGQAGGDGYTF. The whole variable domain, filled in from reference TRBV7-2 and TRBJ1-2, reads GAGVSQSPSNKVTEKGKDVELRCDPISGHTALYWYRQSLGQGLEFLIYFQGNSAPDKSGLPSDRFSAERTGGSVSTLTIQRTQQEDSAVYLCASSLVGQAGGDGYTFGSGTRLTVV.

This clonotype was counted a few times. The chain joins TRBV20-1 to TRBJ2-7, with D possibly matching TRBD1 (6 bases). This CDR3 contains 13 residues. Looked up from germline, CDR1 is DFQATT and CDR2 is SNEGSKA (reference sequence). V gave up 6 bases and J gave up 2 bases, with 14 bases separating them. The CDR3 loop reads CSAQLQGTYEQYF. The DNA for the CDR3 is TGCAGTGCGCAACTTCAGGGGACCTACGAGCAGTACTTC.

This clonotype was found a few times. The V and J genes are TRBV7-9 and TRBJ2-3; D not certain. CDR3 length equals 10 residues. Germline lookup yields CDR1 SEHNR and CDR2 FQNEAQ (reference sequence). V lost 3 bases and J lost 6, with 1 base in between. The CDR3 DNA reads as TGTGCCAGCAGCTTTGATACGCAGTATTTT. Translation gives CASSFDTQYF.

There are a few counts of this clonotype. The chain joins TRBV12-3 or TRBV12-4 to TRBJ2-5; D might be TRBD2 (5 bases). CDR3 length: 13 amino acids. V was trimmed by 8 bases and J by 5 bases, leaving 15 bases between them. CDR3 in amino acids: CASSLGWRETQYF. CDR3 nucleotide sequence: TGTGCCAGCTCCTTGGGGTGGAGGGAGACCCAGTACTTC.

The CDR3 loop is CASSLAGGLSSPYEQYF. Here the CDR3 DNA reads TGTGCCAGCAGCTTAGCGGGGGGGCTTAGTTCCCCCTACGAGCAGTACTTC. The chain carries TRBV7-9 and TRBJ2-7, with D possibly matching TRBD2 (7 bases). Between the trimmed V and J ends, which lost 0 bases and 2 bases, there was a span of 17 bases. This CDR3 is 17 amino acids long. Germline lookup yields CDR1 SEHNR and CDR2 FQNEAQ (reference sequence).

V usage is TRBV7-8 and J usage is TRBJ2-1; 11 bases map to TRBD2. This CDR3 spans 16 amino acids. The junction had 5 bases not matched to a gene; V was cut back by 5 bases and J by 2 bases. Looked up from germline, CDR1 is SGHVS and CDR2 is FQNEAQ. CDR3 DNA: TGTGCCAGCAGCACGCGACTAGCGGGGCCCTACAATGAGCAGTTCTTC. This sequence encodes CASSTRLAGPYNEQFF. The full variable domain, with the rest looked up from reference TRBV7-8 and TRBJ2-1, is GAGVSQSPRYKVAKRGQDVALRCDPISGHVSLFWYQQALGQGPEFLTYFQNEAQLDKSGLPSDRFFAERPEGSVSTLKIQRTQQEDSAVYLCASSTRLAGPYNEQFFGPGTRLTVL.

This clonotype was seen only a few times. V and J are TRBV2 and TRBJ1-1; D is undetermined. The V gene lost 7 bases and the J gene lost 1 base, with 10 bases spanning the gap. The CDR3 contains 13 residues. Germline V gives CDR1 SNHLY, CDR2 FYNNEI. As DNA, the CDR3 is TGTGCCAGCATTTCTCAGGAGAACACTGAAGCTTTCTTT. Translating it yields CASISQENTEAFF.

The chain is built from TRBV7-2 and TRBJ2-7; 7 bases agree with TRBD1. Trimming took 4 bases from V and 2 from J; bases not matched to a gene: 5. Germline CDR1 and CDR2: SGHTA and FQGNSA. CDR3 length equals 14 residues. CDR3 in DNA: TGTGCCAGCAGCTCGGGACAGACTCCCTACGAGCAGTACTTC. Its protein product is CASSSGQTPYEQYF.

This clonotype was seen a few times. The rearrangement links TRBV12-3 or TRBV12-4 to TRBJ2-3, with 13 bases identical to TRBD2. The CDR3 runs to 14 residues. With V trimmed by 5 bases and J by 7 bases, 3 bases remained unmatched. The CDR3 reads CASSRLAGGHTQYF. CDR3 nucleotides: TGTGCCAGCAGTCGACTAGCGGGAGGACATACGCAGTATTTT.

In its sample, this clonotype was seen many times. The rearrangement links TRBV5-1 to TRBJ1-1; a weak D match, TRBD1 (5 bases). Germline V gives CDR1 SGHRS, CDR2 YFSETQ. With 1 base removed from V and 0 bases from J, the gap between germline ends came to 10 bases. This CDR3 has 15 amino acids. This chain's CDR3 is CASSLSTVLNTEAFF. The CDR3 DNA reads as TGCGCCAGCAGCTTGTCGACAGTCCTGAACACTGAAGCTTTCTTT.

This clonotype was seen many times. The V and J genes are TRBV5-1 and TRBJ1-2; 7 bases are shared with TRBD1. The CDR3 length is 14 residues. V shed 0 bases and J 5 bases; nucleotides not matched to a gene: 4. Germline lookup yields CDR1 SGHRS and CDR2 YFSETQ. This CDR3 reads CASSLGQGGYGYTF. CDR3 bases: TGCGCCAGCAGCTTGGGACAGGGAGGTTATGGCTACACCTTC.

The chain couples TRBV5-1 to TRBJ2-5; TRBD2 matches at 7 bases. CDR3 length: 15 residues. Looked up from germline, CDR1 is SGHRS and CDR2 is YFSETQ. J was trimmed by 5 bases and V by 3 bases; bases with no gene match: 10. CDR3 sequence: CASSSLRGDRETQYF. The CDR3 DNA reads as TGCGCCAGCAGCTCCCTCCGGGGGGATCGGGAGACCCAGTACTTC.

The table lists this clonotype with a few counts. The chain combines TRBV11-2 with TRBJ2-1, with no clear D. V lost 0 bases and J lost 10, with 7 bases in between. This CDR3 spans 12 amino acids. Germline CDR1 SGHAT, CDR2 FQNNGV. The CDR3, as DNA: TGTGCCAGCAGCTTAGATACCGGGGAGCAGTTCTTC. The encoded protein is CASSLDTGEQFF. Supplemented by reference TRBV11-2 and TRBJ2-1, the full variable domain reads EAGVAQSPRYKIIEKRQSVAFWCNPISGHATLYWYQQILGQGPKLLIQFQNNGVVDDSQLPKDRFSAERLKGVDSTLKIQPAKLEDSAVYLCASSLDTGEQFFGPGTRLTVL.

V usage is TRBV3-1 and J usage is TRBJ2-7; D is possibly TRBD1 or TRBD2 (5 bases each). Trimming pared 5 bases from V and 2 bases from J, leaving 13 bases between. Germline CDR1 is LGHDT and CDR2 is YNNKEL (reference sequence). The CDR3 runs to 14 residues. The CDR3 DNA sequence: TGTGCCAGCAGCTCCCGGGACGGACCCTACGAGCAGTACTTC. It specifies CASSSRDGPYEQYF.

The sample holds a few counts of this clonotype. This chain links TRBV7-9 with TRBJ1-1; 9 bases are shared with TRBD1. Germline assignment: CDR1 SEHNR and CDR2 FQNEAQ (reference sequence). The V and J ends lost 4 bases and 10 bases, in that order; junction bases with no gene match: 13. This CDR3 is 15 amino acids long. The CDR3 DNA reads TGTGCCAGCAGCTCGACAGGGGGAATGGAACGGAGAGCTTTCTTT. Translated, it gives CASSSTGGMERRAFF.

The gene calls are TRBV12-3 or TRBV12-4 and TRBJ2-7, with D perhaps TRBD1 or TRBD2 (5 bases each). V was cut by 1 base and J by 4 bases, with 11 bases left in between. The CDR3 totals 14 residues. CDR3 sequence: CASSLEGRNYEQYF. The CDR3, as DNA: TGTGCCAGCAGTTTAGAGGGACGGAATTACGAGCAGTACTTC.

The chain recombines TRBV20-1 with TRBJ1-5, with D unresolved. Germline CDR1 and CDR2: DFQATT and SNEGSKA (reference sequence). V lost 6 bases, J lost 3 bases, and 12 bases lay in between. There are 13 residues in the CDR3. In DNA, the CDR3 is TGCAGTGCCGAAGGAGGGTTCAATCAGCCCCAGCATTTT. The encoded protein is CSAEGGFNQPQHF.

This chain uses TRBV2 with TRBJ2-7, with D unresolved. This CDR3 region has 12 residues. The V end lost 6 bases, the J end lost 2 bases, and 8 bases lay between the germline ends. CDR1 and CDR2 (germline): SNHLY, FYNNEI. The CDR3 is CASRNRPYEQYF. DNA of the CDR3: TGTGCCAGCAGAAACCGTCCCTACGAGCAGTACTTC.

The chain links TRBV3-1 to TRBJ1-2; no firm D call. CDR3 length: 16 residues. V lost 4 bases to trimming and J lost 0 bases, with 15 bases between them. Germline CDR1 LGHDT, CDR2 YNNKEL (reference sequence). CDR3 bases: TGTGCCAGCAGCCCCAGAACAGAGTTACCTAACTATGGCTACACCTTC. Translating it yields CASSPRTELPNYGYTF.

This clonotype was counted a few times. The gene calls are TRBV14 and TRBJ2-3, with D possibly being TRBD1 (5 bases). The germline V gene has CDR1 SGHDN and CDR2 FVKESK. There are 13 residues in the CDR3. Trimming took off 4 bases at V and 4 bases at J, with 9 bases between the two ends. The CDR3: CASSPWGSDTQYF. CDR3 DNA: TGTGCCAGCAGCCCCTGGGGCTCAGATACGCAGTATTTT.

In its sample, this clonotype was seen a few times. The chain uses TRBV5-1 and TRBJ2-3; the D call may be TRBD1 or TRBD2 (6 bases each). Germline V CDR1 and CDR2: SGHRS, YFSETQ. The V end lost 4 bases, the J end lost 2 bases, and 14 bases lay between the germline ends. This CDR3 has 15 residues. In DNA, the CDR3 is TGCGCCAGCAGCCCGGAGGGGGGATACACAGATACGCAGTATTTT. It translates to CASSPEGGYTDTQYF.

The genes are TRBV20-1 and TRBJ2-7, with 11 bases that match TRBD1. Germline CDR1 reads DFQATT; CDR2 reads SNEGSKA (reference sequence). This CDR3 has 15 amino acids. Unmatched junction bases numbered 8, after V lost 5 bases and J lost 2 bases. The CDR3 protein is CSAPRDRGTAYEQYF. The CDR3 region has the DNA TGCAGTGCTCCCCGGGACAGGGGGACAGCCTACGAGCAGTACTTC.

This sequence joins TRBV11-3 and TRBJ2-1; D uncertain. The CDR3 sequence is 12 residues long. Germline V lookup: CDR1 SGHNT, CDR2 YENEEA. V was clipped by 5 bases and J by 10 bases, with 12 bases between them. The CDR3 sequence: CASSPWTGEQFF. The CDR3 DNA follows: TGTGCCAGCAGCCCTTGGACCGGCGAGCAGTTCTTC.

This clonotype turned up a few times. The chain uses TRBV20-1 and TRBJ2-1; D unclear. The germline V gene has CDR1 DFQATT and CDR2 SNEGSKA (reference sequence). V lost 0 bases and J lost 0, with 9 bases in between. The CDR3 loop spans 15 amino acids. This CDR3 is CSARDQVRSYNEQFF. The CDR3 coding sequence is TGCAGTGCTAGAGATCAGGTTCGCTCCTACAATGAGCAGTTCTTC.

This clonotype showed up just a few times. This rearrangement joins TRBV13 to TRBJ2-1; 8 nucleotides agree with TRBD2. This CDR3 region has 16 residues. Germline values: CDR1 PRHDT, CDR2 FYEKMQ (reference sequence). With V trimmed by 6 bases and J by 2 bases, 9 bases remained unmatched. The CDR3 spells CASSPRGGLTYNEQFF. CDR3 bases: TGTGCCAGCAGTCCACGGGGGGGCCTAACCTACAATGAGCAGTTCTTC.

V usage is TRBV7-9 and J usage is TRBJ1-2; 8 bases map to TRBD1. The germline V gene encodes CDR1 SEHNR and CDR2 FQNEAQ (reference sequence). V dropped 4 bases and J dropped 3; count of bases not matched to a gene: 4. This CDR3 has 14 amino acids. In DNA, the CDR3 is TGTGCCAGCAGCTCAGGGACAGGCCACTATGGCTACACCTTC. Protein sequence: CASSSGTGHYGYTF.